This T cell receptor (beta chain) was captured in a study of cytomegalovirus exposure and HLA in healthy donors. The study's findings and limits: The classifier was said to identify cytomegalovirus status with high specificity and sensitivity.

This CDR3 contains 13 residues. V trimming: 3 bases; J trimming: 4 bases; junction bases outside the gene matches: 5. Germline values: CDR1 GTSNPN, CDR2 SVGIG (reference sequence). Concerning this clone itself: Its antigen remains unknown.

Sequencing used immunoSEQ multiplex PCR; TCRdb keeps in-frame clones, though not all of them. The sample has tens of thousands of clones, 80% to 95% seen once. The chain uses TRBV30 and TRBJ1-1, with 7 bases identical to TRBD1. The receptor comes from a woman aged 25 to 39 in good health and CMV-seropositive. The sequenced material came from PBMCs. The CDR3 bases are TGTGCCTGGAGGCACGCAGGGGGCACTGAAGCTTTCTTT. It is translated as CAWRHAGGTEAFF.